This passage covers 2 T cell receptor beta chains from one sample sequenced in a study of cytomegalovirus exposure and HLA in healthy donors. Produced via immunoSEQ multiplex PCR; TCRdb's table is partial and in-frame only. Altogether approximately 260,000 clones are present, just over 85% being singletons, with the ten largest covering less than 1.2%. Sequenced input: PBMCs. The receptors derive from a woman aged 18-29 years in good health and CMV-seronegative.

The chain recombines TRBV6-5 with TRBJ1-1; weak D call: TRBD1 (6 bases). V lost 5 bases and J 1 base, leaving 14 bases between the germline ends. Germline values: CDR1 MNHEY, CDR2 SVGAGI. CDR3 length: 15 residues. The CDR3 spells CASSRQGTGNTEAFF. In DNA form, the CDR3 reads TGTGCCAGCAGTCGCCAGGGGACGGGGAACACTGAAGCTTTCTTT.

The chain has TRBV2 and TRBJ2-4; D is perhaps TRBD1 (7 bases). The CDR3 length is 14 residues. V was pared by 6 bases and J by 6 bases, with 15 bases between. Germline V gene lookup returns CDR1 SNHLY and CDR2 FYNNEI. The CDR3 region is CASSDRRDRNIQYF. In DNA, the CDR3 is TGTGCCAGCAGCGACCGGCGGGACAGAAACATTCAGTACTTC. Drawing the rest from reference TRBV2 and TRBJ2-4, the complete variable domain is EPEVTQTPSHQVTQMGQEVILRCVPISNHLYFYWYRQILGQKVEFLVSFYNNEISEKSEIFDDQFSVERPDGSNFTLKIRSTKLEDSAMYFCASSDRRDRNIQYFGAGTRLSVL.